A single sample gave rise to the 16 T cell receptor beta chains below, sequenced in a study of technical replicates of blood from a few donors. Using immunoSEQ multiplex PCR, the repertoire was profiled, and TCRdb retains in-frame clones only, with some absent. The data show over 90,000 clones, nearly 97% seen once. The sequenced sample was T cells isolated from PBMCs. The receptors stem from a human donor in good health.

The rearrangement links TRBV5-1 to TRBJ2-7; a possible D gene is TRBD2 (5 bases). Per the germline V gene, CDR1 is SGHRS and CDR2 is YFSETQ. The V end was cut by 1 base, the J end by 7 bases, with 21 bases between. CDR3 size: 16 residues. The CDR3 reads CASSLLQGSQTGEQYF. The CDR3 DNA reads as TGCGCCAGCAGCTTGTTACAAGGCAGCCAAACGGGGGAGCAGTACTTC.

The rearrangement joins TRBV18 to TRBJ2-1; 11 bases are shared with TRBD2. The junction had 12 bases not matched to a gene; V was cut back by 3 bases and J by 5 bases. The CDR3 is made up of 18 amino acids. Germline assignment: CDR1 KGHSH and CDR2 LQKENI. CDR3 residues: CASSPSLHRLAGNNEQFF. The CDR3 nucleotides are TGTGCCAGCTCACCCTCCCTCCATCGACTAGCGGGAAACAATGAGCAGTTCTTC.

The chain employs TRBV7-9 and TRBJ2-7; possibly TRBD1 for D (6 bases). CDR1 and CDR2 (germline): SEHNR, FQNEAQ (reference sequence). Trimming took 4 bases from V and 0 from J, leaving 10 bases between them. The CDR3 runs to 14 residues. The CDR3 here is CASSSQGPSYEQYF. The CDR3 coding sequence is TGTGCCAGCAGCTCACAGGGCCCCTCCTACGAGCAGTACTTC. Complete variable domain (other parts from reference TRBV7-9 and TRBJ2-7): DTGVSQNPRHKITKRGQNVTFRCDPISEHNRLYWYRQTLGQGPEFLTYFQNEAQLEKSRLLSDRFSAERPKGSFSTLEIQRTEQGDSAMYLCASSSQGPSYEQYFGPGTRLTVT.

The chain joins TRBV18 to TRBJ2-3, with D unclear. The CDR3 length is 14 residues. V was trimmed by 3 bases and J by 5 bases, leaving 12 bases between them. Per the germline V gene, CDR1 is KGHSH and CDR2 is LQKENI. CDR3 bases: TGTGCCAGCTCACCTCGGGTTCAGCAAGATACGCAGTATTTT. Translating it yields CASSPRVQQDTQYF.

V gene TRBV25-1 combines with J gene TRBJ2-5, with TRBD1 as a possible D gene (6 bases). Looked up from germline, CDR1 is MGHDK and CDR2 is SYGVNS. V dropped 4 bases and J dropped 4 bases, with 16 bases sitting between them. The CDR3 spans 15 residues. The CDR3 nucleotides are TGTGCCAGCAGTGCCCCCCTGGTAGGGGGAGAGACCCAGTACTTC. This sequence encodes CASSAPLVGGETQYF.

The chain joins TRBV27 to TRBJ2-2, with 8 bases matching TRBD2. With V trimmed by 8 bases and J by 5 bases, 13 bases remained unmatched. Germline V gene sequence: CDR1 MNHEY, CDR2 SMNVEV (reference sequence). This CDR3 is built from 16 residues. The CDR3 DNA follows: TGTGCCAGCGCAACTCCGGGACTAGAGACGACCGGGGAGCTGTTTTTT. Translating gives CASATPGLETTGELFF.

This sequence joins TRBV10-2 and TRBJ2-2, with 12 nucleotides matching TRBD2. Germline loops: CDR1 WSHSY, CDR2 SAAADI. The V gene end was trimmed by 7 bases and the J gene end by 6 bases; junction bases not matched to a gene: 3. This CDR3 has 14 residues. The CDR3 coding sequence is TGCGCCAGCACCCCTAGCGGGAGGGCCGGGGAGCTGTTTTTT. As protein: CASTPSGRAGELFF.

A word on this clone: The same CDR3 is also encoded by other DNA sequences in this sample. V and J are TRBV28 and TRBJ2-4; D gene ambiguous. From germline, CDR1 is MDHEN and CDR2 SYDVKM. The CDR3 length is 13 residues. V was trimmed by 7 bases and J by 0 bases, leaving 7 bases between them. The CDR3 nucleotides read TGTGCCAGCACCCCTCTAGCCAAAAACATTCAGTACTTC. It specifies CASTPLAKNIQYF.

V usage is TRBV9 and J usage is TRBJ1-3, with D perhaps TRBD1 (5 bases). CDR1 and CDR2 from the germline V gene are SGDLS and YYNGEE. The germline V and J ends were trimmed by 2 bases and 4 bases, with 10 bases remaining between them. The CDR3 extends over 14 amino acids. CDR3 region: CASSVRVDGNTIYF. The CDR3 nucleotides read TGTGCCAGCAGCGTCAGGGTTGACGGAAACACCATATATTTT. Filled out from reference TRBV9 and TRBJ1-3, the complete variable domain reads DSGVTQTPKHLITATGQRVTLRCSPRSGDLSVYWYQQSLDQGLQFLIQYYNGEERAKGNILERFSAQQFPDLHSELNLSSLELGDSALYFCASSVRVDGNTIYFGEGSWLTVV.

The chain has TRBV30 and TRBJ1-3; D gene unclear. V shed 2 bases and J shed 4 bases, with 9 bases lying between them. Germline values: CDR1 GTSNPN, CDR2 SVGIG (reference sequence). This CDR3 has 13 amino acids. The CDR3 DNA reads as TGTGCCTGGAGTTACAAGTCCGGAAACACCATATATTTT. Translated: CAWSYKSGNTIYF.

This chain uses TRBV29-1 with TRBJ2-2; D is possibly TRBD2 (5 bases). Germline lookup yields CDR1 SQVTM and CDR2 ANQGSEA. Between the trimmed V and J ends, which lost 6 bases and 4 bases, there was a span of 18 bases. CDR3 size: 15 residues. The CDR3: CSVVGGGRGTGELFF. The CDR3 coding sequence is TGCAGCGTGGTGGGCGGCGGGCGCGGCACCGGGGAGCTGTTTTTT.

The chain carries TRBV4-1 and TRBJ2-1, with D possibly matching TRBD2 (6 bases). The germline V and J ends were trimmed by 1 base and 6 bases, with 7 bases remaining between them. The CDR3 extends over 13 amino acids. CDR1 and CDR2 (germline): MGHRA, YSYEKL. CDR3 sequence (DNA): TGCGCCAGCAGCCAAGCGACTAGCAATGAGCAGTTCTTC. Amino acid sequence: CASSQATSNEQFF.

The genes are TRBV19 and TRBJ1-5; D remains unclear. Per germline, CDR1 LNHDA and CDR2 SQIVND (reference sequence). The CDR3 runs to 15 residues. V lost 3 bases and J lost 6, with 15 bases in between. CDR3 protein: CASSILSGRAQPQHF. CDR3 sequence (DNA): TGTGCCAGTAGTATTCTGAGTGGTCGAGCTCAGCCCCAGCATTTT.

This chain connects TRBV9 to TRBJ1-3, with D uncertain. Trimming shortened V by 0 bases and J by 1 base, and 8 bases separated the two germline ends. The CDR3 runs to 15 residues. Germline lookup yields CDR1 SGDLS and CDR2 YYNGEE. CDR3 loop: CASSVVPTSGNTIYF. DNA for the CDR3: TGTGCCAGCAGCGTAGTACCGACTTCTGGAAACACCATATATTTT.

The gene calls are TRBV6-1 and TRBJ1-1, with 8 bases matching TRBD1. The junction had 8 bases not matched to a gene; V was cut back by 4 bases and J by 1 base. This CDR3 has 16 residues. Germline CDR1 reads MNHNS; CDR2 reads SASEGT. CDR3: CASSARLGTGNTEAFF. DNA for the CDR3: TGTGCCAGCAGTGCGAGACTCGGGACAGGGAACACTGAAGCTTTCTTT.

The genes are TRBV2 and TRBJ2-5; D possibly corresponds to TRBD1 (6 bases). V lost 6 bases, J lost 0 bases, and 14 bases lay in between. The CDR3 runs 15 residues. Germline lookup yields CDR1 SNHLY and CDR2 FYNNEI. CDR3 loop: CASRKQGLDQETQYF. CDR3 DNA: TGTGCCAGCAGGAAACAGGGCCTAGACCAAGAGACCCAGTACTTC. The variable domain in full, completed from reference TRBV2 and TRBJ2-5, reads EPEVTQTPSHQVTQMGQEVILRCVPISNHLYFYWYRQILGQKVEFLVSFYNNEISEKSEIFDDQFSVERPDGSNFTLKIRSTKLEDSAMYFCASRKQGLDQETQYFGPGTRLLVL.